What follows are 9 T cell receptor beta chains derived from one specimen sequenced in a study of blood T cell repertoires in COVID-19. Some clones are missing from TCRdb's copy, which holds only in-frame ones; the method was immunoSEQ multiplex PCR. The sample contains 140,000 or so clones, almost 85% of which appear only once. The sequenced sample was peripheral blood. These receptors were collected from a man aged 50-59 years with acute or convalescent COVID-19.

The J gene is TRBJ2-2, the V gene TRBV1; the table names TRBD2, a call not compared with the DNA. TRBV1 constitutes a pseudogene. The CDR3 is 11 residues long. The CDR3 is CTNSYTGELFF. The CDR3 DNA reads TGCACTAACTCATACACCGGGGAGCTGTTTTTT.

CDR3 residues: CASTIQGSNQPQHF. Here the CDR3 DNA reads TGTGCCAGTACCATACAGGGTTCCAATCAGCCCCAGCATTTT. The V gene is TRBV19, the J gene TRBJ1-5; D may be TRBD1 (6 bases). This CDR3 is built from 14 residues. The V and J ends lost 7 bases and 3 bases respectively, with 13 bases between them. Germline V lookup: CDR1 LNHDA, CDR2 SQIVND (reference sequence).

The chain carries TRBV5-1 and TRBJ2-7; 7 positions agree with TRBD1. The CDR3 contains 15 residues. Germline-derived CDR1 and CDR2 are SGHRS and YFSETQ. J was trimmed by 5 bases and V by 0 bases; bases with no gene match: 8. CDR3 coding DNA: TGCGCCAGCAGCTTGGTCCCAACAGGGGAAGACGAGCAGTACTTC. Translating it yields CASSLVPTGEDEQYF.

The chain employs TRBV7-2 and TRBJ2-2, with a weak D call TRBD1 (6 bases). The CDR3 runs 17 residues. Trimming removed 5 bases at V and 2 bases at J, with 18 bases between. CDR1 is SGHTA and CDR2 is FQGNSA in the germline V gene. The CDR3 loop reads CASSTRRGQINTGELFF. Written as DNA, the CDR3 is TGTGCCAGCAGCACCCGCCGCGGACAGATAAACACCGGGGAGCTGTTTTTT.

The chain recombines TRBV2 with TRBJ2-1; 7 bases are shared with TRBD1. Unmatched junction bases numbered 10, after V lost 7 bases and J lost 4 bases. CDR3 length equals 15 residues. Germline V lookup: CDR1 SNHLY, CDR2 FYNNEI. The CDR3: CASKTVTGMYNEQFF. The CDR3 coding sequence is TGTGCCAGCAAAACCGTGACAGGGATGTACAATGAGCAGTTCTTC.

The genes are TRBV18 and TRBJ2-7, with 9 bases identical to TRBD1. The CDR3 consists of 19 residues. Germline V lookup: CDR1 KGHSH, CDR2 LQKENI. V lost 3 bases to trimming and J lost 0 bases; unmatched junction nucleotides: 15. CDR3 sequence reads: CASSPLGGQGTGSSYEQYF. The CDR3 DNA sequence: TGTGCCAGCTCACCCCTCGGAGGACAGGGGACGGGGAGCTCCTACGAGCAGTACTTC.

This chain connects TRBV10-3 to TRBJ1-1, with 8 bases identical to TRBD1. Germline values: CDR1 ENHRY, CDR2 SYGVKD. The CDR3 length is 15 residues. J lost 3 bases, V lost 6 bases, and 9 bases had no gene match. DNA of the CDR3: TGTGCCATCAGAGATGCAGGGGGCGCCTACACTGAAGCTTTCTTT. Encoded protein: CAIRDAGGAYTEAFF.

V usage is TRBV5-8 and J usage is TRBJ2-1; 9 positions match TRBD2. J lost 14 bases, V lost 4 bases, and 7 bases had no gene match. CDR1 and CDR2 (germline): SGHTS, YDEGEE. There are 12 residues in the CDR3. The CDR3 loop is CASSVIAGEKFF. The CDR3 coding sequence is TGTGCCAGCAGCGTCATAGCGGGAGAGAAGTTCTTC.

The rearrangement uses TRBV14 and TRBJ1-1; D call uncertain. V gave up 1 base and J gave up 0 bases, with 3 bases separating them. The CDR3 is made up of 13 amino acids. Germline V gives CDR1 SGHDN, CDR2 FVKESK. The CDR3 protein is CASSQGVNTEAFF. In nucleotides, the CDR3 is TGTGCCAGCAGCCAAGGCGTGAACACTGAAGCTTTCTTT.